This T cell receptor (beta chain) was sequenced during a study of blood T cell repertoires in COVID-19. Study-wide context: Acute and convalescent COVID-19 specimens originated in the United States, Italy and Spain. From T cells, B-cell-depleted T cells, or PBMCs came the material, which was cDNA or gDNA.

Clinical histories supplied by participants themselves formed the basis of cohort assignment. V lost 4 bases and J 4 bases, leaving 16 bases between the germline ends. Germline CDR1 SGHVS, CDR2 FNYEAQ. CDR3 size: 15 residues. Original data processing: Estimation of nucleated cell counts was performed using reference gene primer amplification. Measured with immunoSEQ multiplex PCR; TCRdb has only the in-frame clones, and not every one. V and J calls and clone size follow that table, whereas D and trimming were derived from the DNA. The sample includes 300,000 to 450,000 clones, around 87% of them seen just once.

The sequence was obtained from a man younger than 40 who had recovered from COVID-19. The rearrangement joins TRBV7-6 to TRBJ1-1, with D possibly being TRBD1 (5 bases). The sequenced sample was PBMCs or T cells enriched from blood (not recorded which). The CDR3 loop is CASSSETVPTTEAFF. The CDR3 bases are TGTGCCAGCAGCTCTGAGACAGTCCCGACCACTGAAGCTTTCTTT.